This T cell receptor beta chain was recorded in a study of T-cell reconstitution after alpha-beta-depleted transplantation in children (dated by TCRdb to 2016 to 2018). For context, the study as a whole: The study quantitatively tracked T-cell immune reconstitution after TCRalphabeta/CD19-depleted allogeneic hematopoietic cell transplantation in children using TCR repertoire profiling.

General findings and caveats noted by the study authors: Hyperexpanded clone frequencies declined over subsequent months; after one year, T-cell counts and TCRbeta diversity were mostly attributed to newly produced T cells. The apparently early alphabetaT-cell count recovery about two months after transplant was reportedly dependent on only several hundred rapidly expanded clones derived from non-depleted graft cells. The high TCRbeta diversity at day 60 in some patients was ascribed to recipient T cells and intrathymic progenitors that had survived conditioning.

Trimming takes 0 bases from V and 2 bases from J, and the germline ends sit 13 bases apart. Taken from the germline V gene, the CDR1 and CDR2 loops are SGHVS and FQNEAQ. Spanning cysteine to phenylalanine, the CDR3 consists of 16 amino acids. Just the 48-base CDR3 DNA is kept, in frame starting at base 1. In the case of this clonotype: The target of this receptor is not known. Qualities for individual bases were not recorded, and no much larger clone is one base off.

Library method: PCR. The listed sequencing device is Illumina HiSeq 2500. To normalize quantification of the TCRbeta repertoire, the TCR libraries were built with molecular barcoding that relied on unique molecular identifiers. Through fastp at Q25 and MiXCR, TCRdb rebuilt clones from the public reads, retaining in-frame beta chains. Every entry covers one CDR3 protein and lists the most common genes and DNA from its rows. The table for this sample lists hundreds of thousands of distinct CDR3 sequences; approximately 12% of them were counted only once. In total, the top ten clones hold around 2.2% of the sample. The sample's treatment or condition label is to be understood as: allogeneic hematopoietic cell transplantation with graft depleted of TCRalphabeta T cells and CD19 B cells. The children who served as transplant recipients had been given grafts of TCRalphabeta/CD19-depleted allogeneic hematopoietic cells.

The starting material was PBMCs, mostly from graft donor cells, obtained 360 days after TCRalphabeta/CD19-depleted stem cell transplant. This clonotype originated in a male patient aged 5 to 17 who had a stem cell transplant for acute myeloid leukemia, so the T cells may come from the graft donor. The rearrangement combines TRBV7-8 with TRBJ1-2; tentative D gene TRBD1, with 6 bases matching. The nucleotides are TGTGCCAGCAGCTTAGCCCCCCGTAGGGGGAACTATGGCTACACCTTC. The encoded protein is CASSLAPRRGNYGYTF.